The sequence of this TCR beta chain was determined in a study of blood T cell repertoires in COVID-19 (dated by TCRdb to 2018 to 2021). For context, the study as a whole: Samples covering the acute and convalescent phases of COVID-19 were provided by collaborators in the United States, Italy and Spain. The prospective study material was composed of cDNA or gDNA derived from T cells, B-cell-depleted T cells, or PBMCs. The dataset comprised deeply sampled blood TCRbeta repertoires from subjects exposed to, actively infected with, or recovered from COVID-19. A freely available public database, intended as a resource for researchers studying the immune response to SARS-CoV-2, is where the repertoires were released. The samples were drawn from the first 160 participants of the ongoing ImmuneRACE study and from some 1,300 subjects provided by 6 global collaborators. A de-identified subject ID, COVID-19 status, age in years and sex were almost always included in the sample metadata. Where HLA class I and class II types were available, the types were taken from metadata supplied by the sample provider, not from assay-based typing.

Overall study outcomes, separate from this receptor: The quantity of clinical and demographic metadata differed by source and by participant and was supplied without curation.

Turning to this clone: This receptor's antigen is unknown. The record has no base qualities; no much larger clone is one base away. Other DNA sequences within the sample encode an identical CDR3.

Participants in the prospective study were enrolled through a virtual design, were aged roughly 18 to 100 years, and lived in some 24 United States geographic areas. In the prospective study, cohorts were assigned on the basis of participant-reported clinical history obtained from a screening survey and a study questionnaire. Each participant in the prospective study had whole blood, serum and a nasopharyngeal or oropharyngeal swab collected by mobile phlebotomists. Participants in the prospective study had the option to provide additional blood draws and questionnaires over an approximately 2-month period. Before DNA extraction, blood samples from the prospective study were shipped at room temperature or frozen. TCRbeta CDR3 regions were amplified from genomic DNA by means of the immunoSEQ Assay, a bias-controlled multiplex PCR. As for the authors' bioinformatics: The number of nucleated cells in each sample was estimated from the amplification of reference gene primers within the assay. To quantify the absolute abundance of each unique TCRbeta CDR3 rearrangement, sequence reads were collapsed and filtered. For each sample, productive Simpson clonality was calculated by taking the square root of Simpson's diversity index across productive rearrangements. In its TCRdb copy, this immuneACCESS table keeps in-frame sequences only and misses some clones. Where compared with another copy, unresolved V genes explain less than half of these, and the others have no known cause. The V and J calls and clone size come from that table; D and trimming were worked out from the DNA. The sample includes more than 200,000 clones, with 85% to 90% observed a single time. The ten biggest clones cover around 4.2% of the sample.

From the germline V gene, CDR1 is MNHNS and CDR2 is SASEGT. CDR3 length: 14 amino acids, cysteine to phenylalanine. Left in the record is the CDR3 DNA by itself, 42 bases read in frame from the first base. Germline trimming: 3 bases from V, 7 bases from J; junction bases outside gene matches: 1. Sequenced: PBMCs or T cells enriched from blood (not recorded which). This sequence originates from a woman aged 25 to 39 with acute COVID-19. Here the chain combines TRBV6-1 and TRBJ1-4; 11 bases in the middle match TRBD1. The DNA sequence is given as TGTGCCAGCAGTGAGGGGACAGGGGGTGAAAAACTGTTTTTT. Its protein product is CASSEGTGGEKLFF.